These 5 T cell receptor beta chains were sequenced from one sample in a study of OX40 agonist ivuxolimab in advanced cancers. TCRdb keeps only in-frame clones here, not all; method: immunoSEQ multiplex PCR. The profile covers under 150,000 clones, with around 93% appearing a single time and approximately 0.99% taken by the ten largest. Here the sequenced sample was CD4+ or CD8+ T cells sorted from blood, taken in a trial of the OX40 agonist ivuxolimab. The receptors here all came from an adult with an advanced solid tumor such as melanoma, head and neck, liver or kidney cancer.

The chain uses TRBV2 and TRBJ1-2; 12 nucleotides align to TRBD1. This CDR3 comprises 16 residues. In germline, CDR1 is SNHLY, CDR2 FYNNEI. The V gene end was trimmed by 6 bases and the J gene end by 7 bases; junction bases not matched to a gene: 12. The CDR3 region has the DNA TGTGCCAGCAGGGGGTGGGACAGGGGGCAATTTGGTGGCTACACCTTC. Translating it yields CASRGWDRGQFGGYTF.

About this clone: The sample carries other DNA sequences with the same CDR3. The chain couples TRBV2 to TRBJ2-2; the D gene could be TRBD1 or TRBD2 (5 bases each). Trimming left V 1 base short and J 2 bases short, with 11 bases between. Germline CDR1 is SNHLY and CDR2 is FYNNEI. The CDR3 consists of 16 residues. CDR3 region: CASSEVGTQNTGELFF. In DNA, the CDR3 is TGTGCCAGCAGTGAAGTGGGGACCCAAAACACCGGGGAGCTGTTTTTT.

A single count supports this clone. The chain carries TRBV27 and TRBJ2-1; TRBD2 is a possible D gene (5 bases). Germline V gene data show CDR1 as MNHEY and CDR2 as SMNVEV (reference sequence). The CDR3 extends over 15 amino acids. Between the trimmed V and J ends, which lost 8 bases and 0 bases, there was a span of 14 bases. CDR3 in amino acids: CASAAGRSSYNEQFF. The CDR3 region has the DNA TGTGCCAGCGCGGCGGGCCGAAGCTCCTACAATGAGCAGTTCTTC.

This clone was found once. This chain joins TRBV6-5 and TRBJ2-1; no definite D call. The V gene lost 6 bases and the J gene lost 5 bases, with 2 bases spanning the gap. CDR3 length: 10 residues. Germline lookup yields CDR1 MNHEY and CDR2 SVGAGI. CDR3 sequence: CASRNNEQFF. The CDR3, as DNA: TGTGCCAGCAGGAACAATGAGCAGTTCTTC.

The chain combines TRBV7-2 with TRBJ1-6; D is uncertain. The CDR3 is made up of 19 amino acids. V was cut by 2 bases and J by 0 bases, with 17 bases left in between. The germline CDR1 and CDR2 sequences are SGHTA and FQGNSA. The CDR3 spells CASSLTPPTRSSYNSPLHF. The CDR3 DNA is TGTGCCAGCAGCTTAACCCCCCCGACAAGGAGCTCCTATAATTCACCCCTCCACTTT.